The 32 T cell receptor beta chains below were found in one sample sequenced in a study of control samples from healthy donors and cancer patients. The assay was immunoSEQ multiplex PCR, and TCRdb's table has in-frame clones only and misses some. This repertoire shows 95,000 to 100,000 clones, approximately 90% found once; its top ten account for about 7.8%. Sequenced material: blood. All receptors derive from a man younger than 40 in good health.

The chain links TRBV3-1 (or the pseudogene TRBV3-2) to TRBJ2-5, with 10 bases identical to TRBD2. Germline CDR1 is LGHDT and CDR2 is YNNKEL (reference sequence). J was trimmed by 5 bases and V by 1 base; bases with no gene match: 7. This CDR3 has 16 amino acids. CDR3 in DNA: TGTGCCAGCAGCCAAGCCCATAGCGGGAGGCGGGAGACCCAGTACTTC. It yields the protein CASSQAHSGRRETQYF.

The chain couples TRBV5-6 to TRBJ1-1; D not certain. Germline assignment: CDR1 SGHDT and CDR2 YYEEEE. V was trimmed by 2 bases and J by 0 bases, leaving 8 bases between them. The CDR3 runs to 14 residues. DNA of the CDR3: TGTGCCAGCAGCTTTGTAGATTTGAACACTGAAGCTTTCTTT. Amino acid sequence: CASSFVDLNTEAFF.

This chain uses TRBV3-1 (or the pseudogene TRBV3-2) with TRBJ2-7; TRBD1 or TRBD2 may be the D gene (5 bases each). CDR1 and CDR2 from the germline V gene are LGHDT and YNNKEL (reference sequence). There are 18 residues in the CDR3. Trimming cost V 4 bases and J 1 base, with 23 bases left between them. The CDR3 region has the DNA TGTGCCAGCAGCCTCCCTAGGGCGGGTGGGACGTGTTCCTACGAGCAGTACGTC. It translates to CASSLPRAGGTCSYEQYV.

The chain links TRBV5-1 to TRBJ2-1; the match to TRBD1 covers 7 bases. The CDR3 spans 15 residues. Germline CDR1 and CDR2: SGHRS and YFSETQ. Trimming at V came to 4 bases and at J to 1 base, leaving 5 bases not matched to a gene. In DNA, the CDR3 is TGCGCCAGCAGCGAAGACAGGGTTTCCTACAATGAGCAGTTCTTC. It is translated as CASSEDRVSYNEQFF.

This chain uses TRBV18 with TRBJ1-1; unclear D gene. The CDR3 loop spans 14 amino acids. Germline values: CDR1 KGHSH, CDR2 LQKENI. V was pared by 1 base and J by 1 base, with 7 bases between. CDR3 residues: CASSPLAQNTEAFF. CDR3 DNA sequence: TGTGCCAGCTCACCACTCGCCCAGAACACTGAAGCTTTCTTT.

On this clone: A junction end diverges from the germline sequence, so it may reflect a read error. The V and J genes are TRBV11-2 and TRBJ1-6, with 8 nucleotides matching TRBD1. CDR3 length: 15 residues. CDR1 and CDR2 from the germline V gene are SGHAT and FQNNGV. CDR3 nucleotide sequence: TGTGCCAGCAGCATAGAGGGACAGGCAAATTCACCCCTCCACTTT. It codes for CASSIEGQANSPLHF.

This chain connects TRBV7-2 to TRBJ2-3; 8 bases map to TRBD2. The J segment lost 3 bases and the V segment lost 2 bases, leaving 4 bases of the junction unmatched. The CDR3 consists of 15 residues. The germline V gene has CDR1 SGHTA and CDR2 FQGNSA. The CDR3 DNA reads TGTGCCAGCAGCTTACAGGGACTAGGGACAGATACGCAGTATTTT. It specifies CASSLQGLGTDTQYF.

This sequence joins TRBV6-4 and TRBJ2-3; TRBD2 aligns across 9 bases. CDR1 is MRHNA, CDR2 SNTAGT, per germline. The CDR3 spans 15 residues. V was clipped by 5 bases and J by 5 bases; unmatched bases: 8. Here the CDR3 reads CASSFSTSGGDTQYF. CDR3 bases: TGTGCCAGCAGTTTCTCGACTAGCGGCGGAGATACGCAGTATTTT.

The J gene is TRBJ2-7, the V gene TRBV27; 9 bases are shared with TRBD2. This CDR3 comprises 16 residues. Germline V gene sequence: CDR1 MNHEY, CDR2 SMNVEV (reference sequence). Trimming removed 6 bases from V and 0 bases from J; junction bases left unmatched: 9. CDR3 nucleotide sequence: TGTGCCAGCAGCTCGAACCTAGCGGGGAGCTCCTACGAGCAGTACTTC. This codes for CASSSNLAGSSYEQYF.

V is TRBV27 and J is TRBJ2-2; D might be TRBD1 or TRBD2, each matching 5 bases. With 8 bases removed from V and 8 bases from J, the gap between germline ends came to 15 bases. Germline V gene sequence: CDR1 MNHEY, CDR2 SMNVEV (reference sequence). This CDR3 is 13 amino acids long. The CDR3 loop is CASGGSLVGELFF. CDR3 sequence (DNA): TGTGCCAGCGGGGGATCCCTTGTAGGGGAGCTGTTTTTT.

CDR3 in amino acids: CASSPYPRPSDTQYF. In DNA form, the CDR3 reads TGTGCCAGCAGCCCCTACCCCCGTCCTTCAGATACGCAGTATTTT. The chain recombines TRBV7-2 with TRBJ2-3; no firm D call. This CDR3 has 15 residues. Per the germline V gene, CDR1 is SGHTA and CDR2 is FQGNSA. Trimming stripped 5 bases from V and 4 bases from J, with 16 bases between.

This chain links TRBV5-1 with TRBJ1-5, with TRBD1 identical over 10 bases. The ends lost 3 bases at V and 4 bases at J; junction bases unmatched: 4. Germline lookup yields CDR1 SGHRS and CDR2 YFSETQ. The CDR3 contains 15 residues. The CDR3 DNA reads TGCGCCAGCAGCTGGGGGACAGGGGAAAATCAGCCCCAGCATTTT. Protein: CASSWGTGENQPQHF. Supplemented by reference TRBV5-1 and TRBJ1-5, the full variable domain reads KAGVTQTPRYLIKTRGQQVTLSCSPISGHRSVSWYQQTPGQGLQFLFEYFSETQRNKGNFPGRFSGRQFSNSRSEMNVSTLELGDSALYLCASSWGTGENQPQHFGDGTRLSIL.

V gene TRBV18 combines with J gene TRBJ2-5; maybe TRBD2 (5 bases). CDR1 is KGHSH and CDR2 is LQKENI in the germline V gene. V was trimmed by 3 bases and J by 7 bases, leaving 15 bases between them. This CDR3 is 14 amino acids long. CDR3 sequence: CASSPSRGQATQYF. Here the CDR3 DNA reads TGTGCCAGCTCACCTTCTCGGGGTCAGGCGACCCAGTACTTC. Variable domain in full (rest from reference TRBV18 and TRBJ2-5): NAGVMQNPRHLVRRRGQEARLRCSPMKGHSHVYWYRQLPEEGLKFMVYLQKENIIDESGMPKERFSAEFPKEGPSILRIQQVVRGDSAAYFCASSPSRGQATQYFGPGTRLLVL.

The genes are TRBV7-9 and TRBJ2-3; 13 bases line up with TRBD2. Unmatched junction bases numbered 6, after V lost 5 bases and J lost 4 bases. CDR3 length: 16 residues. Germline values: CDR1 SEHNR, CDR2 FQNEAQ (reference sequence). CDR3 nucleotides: TGTGCCAGCAGCGCACTAGCGGGGGGGCCCCCAGATACGCAGTATTTT. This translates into CASSALAGGPPDTQYF.

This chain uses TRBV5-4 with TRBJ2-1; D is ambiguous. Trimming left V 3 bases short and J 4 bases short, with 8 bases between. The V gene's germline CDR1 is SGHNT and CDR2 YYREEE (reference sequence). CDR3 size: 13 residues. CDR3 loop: CASSSGAYNEQFF. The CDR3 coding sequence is TGTGCCAGCAGCTCCGGCGCTTACAATGAGCAGTTCTTC.

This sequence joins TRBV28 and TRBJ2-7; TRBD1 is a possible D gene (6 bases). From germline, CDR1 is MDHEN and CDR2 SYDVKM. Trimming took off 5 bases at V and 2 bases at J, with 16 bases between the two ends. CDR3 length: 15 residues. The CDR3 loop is CASSGPNRVPYEQYF. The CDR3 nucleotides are TGTGCCAGCAGTGGACCCAACAGGGTACCCTACGAGCAGTACTTC.

The chain's CDR3 is CASSRDGLEQFF. In DNA form, the CDR3 reads TGTGCCAGCAGCAGGGACGGACTTGAGCAGTTCTTC. This sequence joins TRBV7-9 and TRBJ2-1, with D tentatively TRBD1 or TRBD2 (5 bases each). V shed 5 bases and J shed 9 bases, with 11 bases lying between them. Germline CDR1 is SEHNR and CDR2 is FQNEAQ (reference sequence). This CDR3 spans 12 amino acids. The full variable domain, its missing parts supplied by reference TRBV7-9 and TRBJ2-1, is DTGVSQNPRHKITKRGQNVTFRCDPISEHNRLYWYRQTLGQGPEFLTYFQNEAQLEKSRLLSDRFSAERPKGSFSTLEIQRTEQGDSAMYLCASSRDGLEQFFGPGTRLTVL.

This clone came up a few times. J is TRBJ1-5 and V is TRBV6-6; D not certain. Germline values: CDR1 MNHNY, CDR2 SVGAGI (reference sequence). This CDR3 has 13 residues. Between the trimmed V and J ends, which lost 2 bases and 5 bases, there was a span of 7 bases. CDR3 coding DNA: TGTGCCAGCAGTTACGAAGAATATCAGCCCCAGCATTTT. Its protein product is CASSYEEYQPQHF.

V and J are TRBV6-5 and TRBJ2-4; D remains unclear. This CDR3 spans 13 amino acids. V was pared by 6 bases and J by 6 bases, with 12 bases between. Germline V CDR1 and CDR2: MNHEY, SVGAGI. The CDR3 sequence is CASRSTGGNIQYF. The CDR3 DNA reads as TGTGCCAGCAGATCCACCGGCGGAAACATTCAGTACTTC.

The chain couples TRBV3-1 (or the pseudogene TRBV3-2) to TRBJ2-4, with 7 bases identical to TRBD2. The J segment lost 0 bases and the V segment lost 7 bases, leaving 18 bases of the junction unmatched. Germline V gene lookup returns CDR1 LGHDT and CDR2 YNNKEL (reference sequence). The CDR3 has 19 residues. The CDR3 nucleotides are TGTGCCAGCAAGGGGAAACTAGCGCGTGAATCACTAGCCAAAAACATTCAGTACTTC. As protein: CASKGKLARESLAKNIQYF.

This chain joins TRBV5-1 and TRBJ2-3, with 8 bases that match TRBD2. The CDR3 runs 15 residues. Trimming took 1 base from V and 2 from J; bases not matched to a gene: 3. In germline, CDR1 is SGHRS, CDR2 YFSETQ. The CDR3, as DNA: TGCGCCAGCAGCTTGAGCGGGGGCTACACAGATACGCAGTATTTT. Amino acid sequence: CASSLSGGYTDTQYF.

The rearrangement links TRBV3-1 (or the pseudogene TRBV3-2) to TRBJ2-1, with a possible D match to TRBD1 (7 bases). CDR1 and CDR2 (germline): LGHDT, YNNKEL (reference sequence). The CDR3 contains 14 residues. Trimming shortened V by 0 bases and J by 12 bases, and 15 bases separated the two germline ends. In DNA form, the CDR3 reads TGTGCCAGCAGCCAAGATTGGCAGGGGGGTAGGCAGTTCTTC. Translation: CASSQDWQGGRQFF.

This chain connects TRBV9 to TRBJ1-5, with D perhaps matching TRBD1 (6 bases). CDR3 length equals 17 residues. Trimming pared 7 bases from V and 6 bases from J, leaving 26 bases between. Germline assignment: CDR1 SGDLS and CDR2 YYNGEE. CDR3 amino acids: CASPSSRVGGRVQPQHF. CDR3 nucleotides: TGTGCCAGCCCCTCCTCTCGAGTGGGGGGGCGCGTTCAGCCCCAGCATTTT.

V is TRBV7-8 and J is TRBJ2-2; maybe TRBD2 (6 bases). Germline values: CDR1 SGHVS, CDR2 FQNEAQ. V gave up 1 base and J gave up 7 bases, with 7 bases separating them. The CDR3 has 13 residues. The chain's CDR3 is CASSLVGGGELFF. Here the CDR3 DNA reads TGTGCCAGCAGCTTAGTGGGGGGCGGGGAGCTGTTTTTT.

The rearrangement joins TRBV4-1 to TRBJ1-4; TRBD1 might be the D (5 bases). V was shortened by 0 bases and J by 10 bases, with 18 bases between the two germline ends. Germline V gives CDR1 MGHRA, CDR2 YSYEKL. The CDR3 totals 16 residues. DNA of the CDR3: TGCGCCAGCAGCCAAGATGGGGGGACCCGGGGTAGAAAACTGTTTTTT. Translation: CASSQDGGTRGRKLFF.

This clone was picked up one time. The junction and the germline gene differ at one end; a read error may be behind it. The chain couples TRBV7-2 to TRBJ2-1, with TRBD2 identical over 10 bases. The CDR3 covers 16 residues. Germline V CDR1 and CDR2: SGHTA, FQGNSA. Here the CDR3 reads CASNLAGGGGGNEQFF. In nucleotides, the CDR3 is TGTGCCAGCAACTTAGCGGGAGGAGGTGGGGGAAATGAGCAGTTCTTC.

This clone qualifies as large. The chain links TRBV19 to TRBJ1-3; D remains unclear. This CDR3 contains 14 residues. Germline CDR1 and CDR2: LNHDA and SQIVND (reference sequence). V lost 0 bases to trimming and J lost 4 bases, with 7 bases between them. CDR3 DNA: TGTGCCAGTAGTATAGATTACGGCGGAAACACCATATATTTT. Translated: CASSIDYGGNTIYF.

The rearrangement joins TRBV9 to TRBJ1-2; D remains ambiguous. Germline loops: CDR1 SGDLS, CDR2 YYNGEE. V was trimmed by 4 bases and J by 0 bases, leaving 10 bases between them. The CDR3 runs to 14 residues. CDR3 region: CASSLPPPNYGYTF. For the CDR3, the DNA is TGTGCCAGCAGCCTTCCTCCCCCTAACTATGGCTACACCTTC. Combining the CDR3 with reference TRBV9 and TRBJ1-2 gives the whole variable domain DSGVTQTPKHLITATGQRVTLRCSPRSGDLSVYWYQQSLDQGLQFLIQYYNGEERAKGNILERFSAQQFPDLHSELNLSSLELGDSALYFCASSLPPPNYGYTFGSGTRLTVV.

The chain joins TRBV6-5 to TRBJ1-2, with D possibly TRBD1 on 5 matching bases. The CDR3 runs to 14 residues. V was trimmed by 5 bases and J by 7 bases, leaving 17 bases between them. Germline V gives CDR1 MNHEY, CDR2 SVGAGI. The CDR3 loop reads CASSNPGASLGYTF. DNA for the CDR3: TGTGCCAGCAGTAACCCCGGGGCCTCTCTTGGCTACACCTTC.

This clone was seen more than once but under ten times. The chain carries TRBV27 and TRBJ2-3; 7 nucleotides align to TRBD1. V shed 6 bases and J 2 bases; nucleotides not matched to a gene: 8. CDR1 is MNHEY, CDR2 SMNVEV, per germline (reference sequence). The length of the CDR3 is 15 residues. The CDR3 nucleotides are TGTGCCAGCAGGGCCCGGGACAGACACACAGATACGCAGTATTTT. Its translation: CASRARDRHTDTQYF.

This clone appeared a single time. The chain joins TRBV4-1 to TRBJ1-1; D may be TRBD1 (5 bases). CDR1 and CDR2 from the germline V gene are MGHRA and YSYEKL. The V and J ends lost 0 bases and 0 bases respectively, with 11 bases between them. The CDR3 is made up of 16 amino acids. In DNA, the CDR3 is TGCGCCAGCAGCCAAGACGAGGGCAGGGTGAACACTGAAGCTTTCTTT. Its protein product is CASSQDEGRVNTEAFF.

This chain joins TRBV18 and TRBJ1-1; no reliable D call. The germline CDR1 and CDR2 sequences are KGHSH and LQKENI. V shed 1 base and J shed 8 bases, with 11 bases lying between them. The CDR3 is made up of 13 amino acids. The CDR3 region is CASSPLPSGEAFF. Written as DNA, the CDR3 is TGTGCCAGCTCACCACTCCCGTCCGGGGAAGCTTTCTTT.